The following is a TCR beta chain sequence with its context. This sample is part of a study of T cells expressing NK-cell markers. This CDR3 has 17 amino acids. Germline V gene data show CDR1 as LGHNA and CDR2 as YSLEER. TCRdb re-called the 5' RACE reads, yielding one record per CDR3 amino acid sequence without DNA. Across 440,000 or so distinct CDR3 sequences, the top ten clones capture about 7.1% of the sample. Sample: blood T cells: a sorted CD56 or NKG2C T cell subset, CD4+ or CD8+ T cells, or bulk PBMC T cells (not recorded which). The receptor comes from a woman aged 18 to 69 in good health. This chain uses TRBV4-3 with TRBJ2-1; the TRBD1 assignment by TCRdb is unverifiable without DNA. This CDR3 reads CASSAKGGLLGNNEQFF.